These 23 T cell receptor beta chains share one sample of origin, sequenced in a study of T cell responses to AZD1222 COVID-19 vaccine. Repertoires were generated with immunoSEQ multiplex PCR, while TCRdb's copy carries only in-frame clones and drops some. The top ten hold more than 1.5% of the sample, which has 90,000 to 130,000 clones, 88% seen once. The sample consisted of peripheral blood, taken on day 0 of AZD1222 vaccination. These receptors were collected from an adult in good health.

DNA of the CDR3: TGTGCCAGCAGCGAACAGGGCCTGTGGGGGGGCTACACCTTC. It is translated as CASSEQGLWGGYTF. The V and J genes are TRBV2 and TRBJ1-2; possible D gene TRBD1, 6 bases. Germline loops: CDR1 SNHLY, CDR2 FYNNEI. This CDR3 has 14 amino acids. Trimming pared 6 bases from V and 8 bases from J, leaving 19 bases between. Complete variable domain (other parts from reference TRBV2 and TRBJ1-2): EPEVTQTPSHQVTQMGQEVILRCVPISNHLYFYWYRQILGQKVEFLVSFYNNEISEKSEIFDDQFSVERPDGSNFTLKIRSTKLEDSAMYFCASSEQGLWGGYTFGSGTRLTVV.

The chain has TRBV6-5 and TRBJ1-5, with a tentative D call TRBD1 (6 bases). Germline lookup yields CDR1 MNHEY and CDR2 SVGAGI. The CDR3 covers 15 residues. Deletions cut 0 bases from V and 5 bases from J, with 11 bases between. For the CDR3, the DNA is TGTGCCAGCAGTTACTCAGGGGGAGCGGATCAGCCCCAGCATTTT. This encodes CASSYSGGADQPQHF.

This clone was counted a single time. The chain joins TRBV29-1 to TRBJ1-4; no definite D call. With 1 base removed from V and 4 bases from J, the gap between germline ends came to 10 bases. Germline V gives CDR1 SQVTM, CDR2 ANQGSEA. The CDR3 length is 14 residues. The CDR3 sequence: CSVEGTANNEKLFF. Here the CDR3 DNA reads TGCAGCGTTGAAGGCACAGCTAATAATGAAAAACTGTTTTTT.

The chain employs TRBV7-2 and TRBJ1-2; D possibly corresponds to TRBD1 (6 bases). Germline V CDR1 and CDR2: SGHTA, FQGNSA. The CDR3 is made up of 14 amino acids. The germline V and J ends were trimmed by 1 base and 8 bases, with 14 bases remaining between them. This chain's CDR3 is CASSLVHTGQGYTF. The CDR3 DNA sequence: TGTGCCAGCAGCTTAGTACATACAGGGCAAGGCTACACCTTC.

The chain uses TRBV5-1 and TRBJ1-4; 9 nucleotides match TRBD1. V shed 0 bases, J shed 4 bases, and the junction held 4 bases outside the gene matches. Per germline, CDR1 SGHRS and CDR2 YFSETQ. This CDR3 region has 16 residues. DNA for the CDR3: TGCGCCAGCAGCTTGGACCGACAGGGGGGTAATGAAAAACTGTTTTTT. This sequence encodes CASSLDRQGGNEKLFF.

V is TRBV5-4 and J is TRBJ2-6; no clear D gene. V gave up 0 bases and J gave up 3 bases, with 22 bases separating them. Germline V gene sequence: CDR1 SGHNT, CDR2 YYREEE (reference sequence). This CDR3 is 20 amino acids long. The CDR3 region is CASSLDRAGKHPDGANVLTF. The DNA for the CDR3 is TGTGCCAGCAGCTTGGACCGGGCAGGCAAGCACCCAGATGGGGCCAACGTCCTGACTTTC.

This chain connects TRBV12-3 or TRBV12-4 to TRBJ2-1, with D possibly matching TRBD1 (6 bases). V gave up 1 base and J gave up 8 bases, with 9 bases separating them. The CDR3 length is 13 residues. CDR3 coding DNA: TGTGCCAGCAGTTTAGACAGGGAAGATGAGCAGTTCTTC. Protein product: CASSLDREDEQFF.

This clone was seen just once. The chain links TRBV5-5 to TRBJ1-1; 8 positions agree with TRBD1. V trimming: 10 bases; J trimming: 1 base; junction bases outside the gene matches: 12. This CDR3 has 15 residues. Looked up from germline, CDR1 is SGHKS and CDR2 is YYEKEE (reference sequence). The CDR3 nucleotides are TGTGCCTCACACCTCACAGGGGGATGGAACACTGAAGCTTTCTTT. Residues: CASHLTGGWNTEAFF.

Only a few counts were recorded for this clone. The rearrangement joins TRBV6-4 to TRBJ2-1; 12 positions match TRBD2. The CDR3 is 15 amino acids. The germline CDR1 and CDR2 sequences are MRHNA and SNTAGT. With 4 bases clipped from V and 6 bases from J, the junction kept 4 bases outside the gene matches. CDR3 region: CASSATSGSGNEQFF. The CDR3 coding sequence is TGTGCCAGCAGTGCGACTAGCGGGAGCGGCAATGAGCAGTTCTTC.

The chain has TRBV5-1 and TRBJ1-1, with D maybe TRBD1 (5 bases). V was trimmed by 1 base and J by 3 bases, leaving 10 bases between them. CDR3 length equals 14 residues. The V gene's germline CDR1 is SGHRS and CDR2 YFSETQ. CDR3 DNA: TGCGCCAGCAGCTTGTTAGGGGAGTACACTGAAGCTTTCTTT. Encoded protein: CASSLLGEYTEAFF.

The genes are TRBV6-2 or TRBV6-3 and TRBJ1-1; D is perhaps TRBD1 (5 bases). The CDR3 has 17 residues. V gave up 0 bases and J gave up 2 bases, with 16 bases separating them. Germline V gene lookup returns CDR1 MNHEY and CDR2 SVGEGT. CDR3 sequence: CASSYSPRTIRNTEAFF. The DNA of the CDR3 is TGTGCCAGCAGTTACTCACCCCGGACAATTCGAAACACTGAAGCTTTCTTT.

V is TRBV10-1 and J is TRBJ2-1; TRBD1 or TRBD2 may be the D gene (5 bases each). The germline gives CDR1 WNHNN, CDR2 SYGVQD (reference sequence). The CDR3 length is 16 residues. Trimming pared 6 bases from V and 0 bases from J, leaving 15 bases between. CDR3 sequence (DNA): TGCGCCAGCAGCACCGGGACCCAAAGCTCCTACAATGAGCAGTTCTTC. This translates into CASSTGTQSSYNEQFF.

The rearrangement links TRBV7-9 to TRBJ1-4; no clear D gene. The V and J ends lost 2 bases and 0 bases respectively, with 13 bases between them. This CDR3 has 17 residues. The V gene's germline CDR1 is SEHNR and CDR2 FQNEAQ (reference sequence). CDR3 amino acids: CASSLPQGSATNEKLFF. The CDR3 DNA reads as TGTGCCAGCAGCTTACCGCAAGGCTCTGCAACTAATGAAAAACTGTTTTTT.

This chain connects TRBV19 to TRBJ2-1, with unresolved D. The CDR3 extends over 15 amino acids. The ends were cut back, 1 base at V and 6 bases at J, with 13 bases in the middle. Germline V gene sequence: CDR1 LNHDA, CDR2 SQIVND (reference sequence). The CDR3 spells CASSIGLGLSNEQFF. The DNA for the CDR3 is TGTGCCAGTAGTATAGGGTTGGGATTGAGCAATGAGCAGTTCTTC.

The gene calls are TRBV28 and TRBJ1-2; D is unresolved. This CDR3 has 13 amino acids. Trimming cost V 3 bases and J 5 bases, with 10 bases left between them. The germline CDR1 and CDR2 sequences are MDHEN and SYDVKM. The CDR3 region is CASSFTQQYGYTF. The CDR3 DNA follows: TGTGCCAGCAGTTTCACACAGCAGTATGGCTACACCTTC.

This rearrangement joins TRBV7-6 to TRBJ1-6, with 10 bases fitting TRBD1. The CDR3 sequence is 15 residues long. V lost 5 bases to trimming and J lost 8 bases; unmatched junction nucleotides: 6. Germline loops: CDR1 SGHVS, CDR2 FNYEAQ. CDR3 sequence: CASSRQGTGDSPLHF. CDR3 sequence (DNA): TGTGCCAGCAGCCGACAGGGGACAGGGGATTCACCCCTCCACTTT.

This chain uses TRBV6-5 with TRBJ2-1; either TRBD1 or TRBD2 may fit D (5 bases each). V was pared by 2 bases and J by 0 bases, with 11 bases between. There are 16 residues in the CDR3. Germline V gene lookup returns CDR1 MNHEY and CDR2 SVGAGI. This CDR3 reads CASSYVGTHSYNEQFF. Here the CDR3 DNA reads TGTGCCAGCAGTTACGTAGGGACCCACTCCTACAATGAGCAGTTCTTC.

V is TRBV11-2 and J is TRBJ1-2; 8 nucleotides agree with TRBD1. Per the germline V gene, CDR1 is SGHAT and CDR2 is FQNNGV. J gave up 5 bases and V 1 base, and 6 bases lay outside the gene matches. This CDR3 contains 15 residues. The CDR3 reads CASSLVGTGLYGYTF. CDR3 nucleotides: TGTGCCAGCAGCTTAGTTGGGACAGGCCTTTATGGCTACACCTTC.

This clone occurred a few times. V and J are TRBV18 and TRBJ2-7; the match to TRBD2 covers 7 bases. Germline V gene data show CDR1 as KGHSH and CDR2 as LQKENI. This CDR3 spans 15 amino acids. The J segment lost 5 bases and the V segment lost 5 bases, leaving 12 bases of the junction unmatched. In DNA form, the CDR3 reads TGTGCCAGCTCAAGTTCGAGCGGGACCCTCCACGAGCAGTACTTC. Its protein is CASSSSSGTLHEQYF.

The V gene is TRBV5-1, the J gene TRBJ1-5, with no clear D. V lost 4 bases and J lost 1, with 18 bases in between. This CDR3 spans 17 amino acids. CDR1 is SGHRS and CDR2 is YFSETQ in the germline V gene. The CDR3 region is CASSRPESAESNQPQHF. The CDR3 DNA follows: TGCGCCAGCAGCCGGCCGGAATCGGCGGAAAGCAATCAGCCCCAGCATTTT.

V usage is TRBV12-3 or TRBV12-4 and J usage is TRBJ1-2; 7 bases agree with TRBD1. There are 13 residues in the CDR3. Trimming took 4 bases from V and 5 from J; bases not matched to a gene: 4. The CDR3 DNA follows: TGTGCCAGCAGTTCGCCCAGGGGGTATGGCTACACCTTC. This gives the protein CASSSPRGYGYTF.

This clone was found once. The chain uses TRBV7-9 and TRBJ1-6; tentatively, D is TRBD1 (5 bases). Per germline, CDR1 SEHNR and CDR2 FQNEAQ (reference sequence). The germline V and J ends were trimmed by 6 bases and 4 bases, with 10 bases remaining between them. This CDR3 is 14 amino acids long. CDR3 residues: CASRSGGYNSPLHF. DNA for the CDR3: TGTGCCAGCAGGTCCGGGGGTTATAATTCACCCCTCCACTTT.

This rearrangement joins TRBV12-3 or TRBV12-4 to TRBJ2-7; D call uncertain. CDR3 size: 12 residues. V gave up 6 bases and J gave up 3 bases, with 9 bases separating them. The CDR3 spells CASSPSGYEQYF. CDR3 sequence (DNA): TGTGCCAGCAGCCCCTCAGGCTACGAGCAGTACTTC.